One T cell receptor beta chain is described in this entry. No antigen is known for it. The CDR3 runs 14 residues. Germline CDR1 SGHRS, CDR2 YFSETQ. The V segment lost 1 base and the J segment 3 bases; nucleotides outside the gene matches: 1. The data stem from a study of shared clonotypes between healthy human individuals. General observations from the study: In contrast to clonotypes shared by all four donors, non-shared clonotypes had lower generation probabilities. Tissue TCR repertoires likely differ from these blood-only repertoires. Rarefaction revealed incomplete sorted-subset sequencing despite large depth. The donor pool, a small one, limited the genetic and exposure-history diversity represented.

Selected positively for CCR7 and CD45RO-negative, naive CD8 cells excluded terminally differentiated effector memory CD45RA+ cells. The repertoire was sequenced with immunoSEQ multiplex PCR; TCRdb's copy has only in-frame clones and lacks some. The table lists around 580,000 clones, roughly 98% of them singletons, with 0.3% in the top ten. This clonotype originated in a man aged 25-45 years in good health. The chain uses TRBV5-1 and TRBJ1-1; 9 nucleotides match TRBD1. Material for sequencing was naive CD8+ T cells sorted from blood. CDR3 sequence reads: CASSLRQGDTEAFF. In DNA, the CDR3 is TGCGCCAGCAGCTTGAGACAGGGGGACACTGAAGCTTTCTTT.